One and the same sample provided the 5 T cell receptor beta chains below, sequenced in a study of shared clonotypes between healthy human individuals. Sequencing used immunoSEQ multiplex PCR; TCRdb keeps in-frame clones, though not all of them. The profile covers over a million clones, with 98% appearing a single time and approximately 0.4% taken by the ten largest. The sequencing input was naive CD4+ T cells sorted from blood. The subset denotes: CD45RA+ positively selected. These receptors originate from a man aged 30 to 39 in good health.

The chain joins TRBV25-1 to TRBJ1-3; a weak D match, TRBD1 (5 bases). The length of the CDR3 is 15 residues. The germline V gene has CDR1 MGHDK and CDR2 SYGVNS. Trimming pared 10 bases from V and 0 bases from J, leaving 16 bases between. CDR3 residues: CATRQAGSSGNTIYF. The CDR3 nucleotides are TGTGCCACGCGGCAAGCAGGGTCCTCTGGAAACACCATATATTTT. The variable domain in full, with the rest retrieved from reference TRBV25-1 and TRBJ1-3, is EADIYQTPRYLVIGTGKKITLECSQTMGHDKMYWYQQDPGMELHLIHYSYGVNSTEKGDLSSESTVSRIRTEHFPLTLESARPSHTSQYLCATRQAGSSGNTIYFGEGSWLTVV.

This rearrangement joins TRBV6-4 to TRBJ2-5, with a possible D match to TRBD2 (6 bases). The germline V and J ends were trimmed by 8 bases and 1 base, with 23 bases remaining between them. Germline V gives CDR1 MRHNA, CDR2 SNTAGT. This CDR3 is 17 amino acids long. Here the CDR3 DNA reads TGTGCCAGCTACCAGGCGATCGGGGGAGAGCTCCAAGAGACCCAGTACTTC. The encoded protein is CASYQAIGGELQETQYF.

J is TRBJ2-5 and V is TRBV6-5; tentatively, D is TRBD2 (5 bases). This CDR3 region has 14 residues. Germline values: CDR1 MNHEY, CDR2 SVGAGI. The germline V and J ends were trimmed by 0 bases and 9 bases, with 14 bases remaining between them. The CDR3 nucleotides are TGTGCCAGCAGTTACTCGAGGGCAGGCCCGTCCCAGTACTTC. Its translation: CASSYSRAGPSQYF.

The gene calls are TRBV25-1 and TRBJ2-5; 7 nucleotides match TRBD2. The CDR3 sequence is 16 residues long. Unmatched junction bases numbered 7, after V lost 3 bases and J lost 0 bases. Germline CDR1 is MGHDK and CDR2 is SYGVNS. Written as DNA, the CDR3 is TGTGCCAGCAGTGATTCGTTTAGCGGGTACCAAGAGACCCAGTACTTC. Residues: CASSDSFSGYQETQYF.

This chain connects TRBV15 to TRBJ2-7; D remains ambiguous. The CDR3 totals 12 residues. Trimming removed 1 base from V and 6 bases from J, with 7 bases in between. Germline V lookup: CDR1 LNHNV, CDR2 YYDKDF (reference sequence). Here the CDR3 reads CATSRVYGEQYF. CDR3 nucleotides: TGTGCCACCAGCAGAGTATATGGCGAGCAGTACTTC.